The rows below give T cell receptor beta chains drawn from one sample of a study of OX40 agonist ivuxolimab in advanced cancers. Repertoires were generated with immunoSEQ multiplex PCR, while TCRdb's copy carries only in-frame clones and drops some. Of just under 75,000 clones in the sample, around 90% are singletons; the top ten hold roughly 0.45%. Source: CD4+ or CD8+ T cells sorted from blood, taken in a trial of the OX40 agonist ivuxolimab. These receptors were obtained from an adult with an advanced solid tumor such as melanoma, head and neck, liver or kidney cancer. CDR3s include the opening cysteine and the closing phenylalanine or tryptophan. A D gene is named only where the DNA matches it firmly. The size entry is marked missing in some rows and otherwise reads once, few, many or a size class.

D | J | V | size | DNA | CDR3
- | TRBJ1-2 | TRBV2 | - | TGTGCCAGCAGTGACAGGGGAAACTATGGCTACACCTTC | CASSDRGNYGYTF
- | TRBJ1-5 | TRBV29-1 | - | TGCAGCGTTAAGGGTTCAGGGCTCAATCAGCCCCAGCATTTT | CSVKGSGLNQPQHF
- | TRBJ2-7 | TRBV19 | - | TGTGCCACCTCGAGCGGCCAGATTGATTACGAGCAGTACTTC | CATSSGQIDYEQYF
- | TRBJ2-2 | TRBV7-2 | - | TGTGCCAGCAGCCCTCCCAGTTATCGGCCAGCGTTCCGGCACGGGGAGCTGTTTTTT | CASSPPSYRPAFRHGELFF
- | TRBJ2-2 | TRBV7-9 | - | TGTGCCAGCAGCTTCGGAGAAATGGAAACCGGGGAGCTGTTTTTT | CASSFGEMETGELFF
TRBD1 | TRBJ1-2 | TRBV4-3 | - | TGCGCCAGCAGCCAAGGCGGTGGGTCGTCTGACAGGGTCTGGTTC | CASSQGGGSSDRVWF
TRBD1 | TRBJ2-7 | TRBV4-1 | - | TGCGCCAGCAGCCAAGACCCGGGACAGGGATACGAGCAGTACTTC | CASSQDPGQGYEQYF
TRBD1 | TRBJ2-7 | TRBV27 | - | TGTGCCAGTGGGACCCGGACAGGTCCTTACGAGCAGTACTTC | CASGTRTGPYEQYF
- | TRBJ1-1 | TRBV5-3 | - | TGTGCCAGAAGCCAATTTTCCGGGAGGGACACTGAAGCTTTCTTT | CARSQFSGRDTEAFF
TRBD2 | TRBJ2-7 | TRBV9 | once | TGTGCCAGCAGCCCGAGGGGACTAGCGGATACCACCTACGAGCAGTACTTC | CASSPRGLADTTYEQYF
- | TRBJ2-1 | TRBV12-1 | - | TGTGCCAGCAGCTTTGCAGAGCGTCAGGACAATGAGCAGTTCTTC | CASSFAERQDNEQFF
- | TRBJ1-1 | TRBV9 | - | TGTGCCAGCAGCGTAGGGGCTACCGGAGTGAACACTGAAGCTTTCTTT | CASSVGATGVNTEAFF
- | TRBJ1-2 | TRBV2 | - | TGTGCCAGCAGTGAGGATGGGGGGCGCGCCTTC | CASSEDGGRAF
- | TRBJ1-1 | TRBV6-1 | - | TGTGCCAGCAGCCTCCAGGAGAACACTGAAGCTTTCTTT | CASSLQENTEAFF
- | TRBJ2-7 | TRBV11-2 | few | TGTGCCAGCAGCTTATCAAATGTAGGAGAGCAGTACTTC | CASSLSNVGEQYF
- | TRBJ1-2 | TRBV27 | - | TGTGCCAGCAGCCACCGGAACTATGGCTACACCTTC | CASSHRNYGYTF
TRBD2 | TRBJ2-1 | TRBV5-1 | once | TGCGCCAGCAGCTCCGATAGCGGGAGGGCCCGGGAGCAGTTCTTC | CASSSDSGRAREQFF
- | TRBJ2-1 | TRBV6-1 | - | TGTGCCAGCAGTGTTTTCGAGGGTTCGGGTGAGCAGTTCTTC | CASSVFEGSGEQFF
TRBD1 | TRBJ2-2 | TRBV11-3 | - | TGTGCCAGCAGCTTAGTTAGGGGACAGAGAAACACCGGGGAGCTGTTTTTT | CASSLVRGQRNTGELFF
- | TRBJ2-7 | TRBV6-5 | - | TGTGCCAGCAGTTACTCCGCCGGGGGGCCTTACGAGCAGTACTTC | CASSYSAGGPYEQYF
TRBD1 | TRBJ2-7 | TRBV6-5 | - | TGTGCCAGCGGGGACAGGGGGGACTCCTACGAGCAGTACTTC | CASGDRGDSYEQYF
- | TRBJ1-2 | TRBV6-5 | - | TGTGCCAGCAGCGATCCAGGTGTAGCTGGTGGCTACACCTTC | CASSDPGVAGGYTF
- | TRBJ1-4 | TRBV7-8 | - | TGTGCCAGCAGCTTAATGGGGACTAATGAAAAACTGTTTTTT | CASSLMGTNEKLFF
- | TRBJ2-7 | TRBV6-6 | - | TGTGCCAGCAGTTACTCGGCAGGTAGCTACGAGCAGTACTTC | CASSYSAGSYEQYF
- | TRBJ2-7 | TRBV4-2 | once | TGTGCCAGCAGCCAAGAACAGGGTCCCTACGAGCAGTACTTC | CASSQEQGPYEQYF
- | TRBJ1-6 | TRBV4-1 | - | TGCGCCAGCAGCCAAGAAGGTCAGGCCGATTCACCCCTCCACTTT | CASSQEGQADSPLHF
- | TRBJ2-5 | TRBV12-5 | - | TGTGCTAGTGGTTTGGATAGGGGGGGAGCAGAGACCCAGTACTTC | CASGLDRGGAETQYF
- | TRBJ2-7 | TRBV2 | - | TGTGCCAGCAGGAGTGAGGGGATCTCCTACGAGCAGTACTTC | CASRSEGISYEQYF
- | TRBJ2-5 | TRBV14 | - | TGTGCCAGCAGCCAAGAAAGGGCTGGAACCCAGTACTTC | CASSQERAGTQYF
- | TRBJ1-1 | TRBV28 | - | TGTGCCAGCAGTTTCCTAGGAGGGAAGAACACTGAAGCTTTCTTT | CASSFLGGKNTEAFF
- | TRBJ2-5 | TRBV29-1 | - | TGCAGCGTTGGCCGAGATGCTGAAGAGACCCAGTACTTC | CSVGRDAEETQYF
TRBD2 | TRBJ2-6 | TRBV19 | - | TGTGCCAGTAGTTCCCCCGGACTAGCGGCGCCCTTCAACGTCCTGACTTTC | CASSSPGLAAPFNVLTF
- | TRBJ1-1 | TRBV5-4 | few | TGTGCCAGCAGACAGGGCGAGGGCGGGCTGGGCACTGAAGCTTTCTTT | CASRQGEGGLGTEAFF
- | TRBJ2-7 | TRBV7-2 | - | TGTGCCAGCAGCTTGTTCTCGGGCGAGCAGTACTTC | CASSLFSGEQYF
- | TRBJ2-5 | TRBV5-6 | - | TGTGCCAGCAGCTTGGTGGGGCCGGGGGAGACCCAGTACTTC | CASSLVGPGETQYF
TRBD2 | TRBJ2-1 | TRBV6-1 | - | TGTGCCAGCAGAGGGACTAGCGGGAGAAGGGATGAGCAGTTCTTC | CASRGTSGRRDEQFF
TRBD1 | TRBJ2-2 | TRBV6-5 | - | TGTGCCAGCAGTTACTCACAGGGGGACACCGGGGAGCTGTTTTTT | CASSYSQGDTGELFF